This T cell receptor (beta chain) appears in the sequencing data of a study of shared clonotypes between healthy human individuals. Study outcomes and limitations: With several donors compared, 4% to 5.5% of naive CD4 clonotypes were shared.

Each PCR replicate from the sorted subsets contained about 200 ng DNA, which is 30,000 or so T cell genomes. Clones were sequenced by immunoSEQ multiplex PCR, and TCRdb holds only the in-frame ones, with some missing. Of over 700,000 clones in the sample, 55% to 80% were seen once. All donors were healthy HIV-negative adults lacking recent acute infections or vaccinations. Per the germline V gene, CDR1 is SGHRS and CDR2 is YFSETQ. Trimming cost V 2 bases and J 4 bases; bases outside gene matches: 3. The CDR3 extends over 13 amino acids. Many counts were recorded for this clone. The antigen remains unidentified. The sample contains more than one DNA sequence encoding this CDR3.

The receptor comes from a woman in her twenties or thirties in good health. The source material was memory CD4+ T cells sorted from blood. Sample subset: CD45RA-negative fraction. J is TRBJ2-7 and V is TRBV5-1, with 7 bases that match TRBD2. CDR3 sequence reads: CASSLSGGYEQYF. In DNA form, the CDR3 reads TGCGCCAGCAGCTTATCGGGAGGATACGAGCAGTACTTC.